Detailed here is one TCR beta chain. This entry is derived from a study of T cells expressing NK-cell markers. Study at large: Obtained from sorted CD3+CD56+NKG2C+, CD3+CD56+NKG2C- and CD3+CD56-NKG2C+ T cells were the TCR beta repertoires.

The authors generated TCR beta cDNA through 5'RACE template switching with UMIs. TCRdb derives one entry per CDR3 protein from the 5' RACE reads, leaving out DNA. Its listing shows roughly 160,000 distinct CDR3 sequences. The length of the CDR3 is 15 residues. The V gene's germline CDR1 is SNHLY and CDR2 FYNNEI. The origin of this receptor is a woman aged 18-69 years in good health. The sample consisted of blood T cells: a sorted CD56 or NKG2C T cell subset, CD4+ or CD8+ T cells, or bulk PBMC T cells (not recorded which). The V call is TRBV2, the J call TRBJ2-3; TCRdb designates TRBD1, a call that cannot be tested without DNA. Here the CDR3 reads CASRAPGQGTDTQYF.